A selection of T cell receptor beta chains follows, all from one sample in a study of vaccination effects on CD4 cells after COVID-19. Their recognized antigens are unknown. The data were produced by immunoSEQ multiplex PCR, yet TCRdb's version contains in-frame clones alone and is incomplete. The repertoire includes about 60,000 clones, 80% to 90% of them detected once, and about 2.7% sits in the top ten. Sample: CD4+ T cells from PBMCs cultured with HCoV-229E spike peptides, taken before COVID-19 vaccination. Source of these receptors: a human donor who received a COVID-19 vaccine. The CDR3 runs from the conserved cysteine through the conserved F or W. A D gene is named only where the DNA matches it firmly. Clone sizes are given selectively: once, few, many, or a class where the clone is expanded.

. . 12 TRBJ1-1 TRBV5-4 CASSLFDTEAFF TGTGCCAGCAGCTTGTTCGATACTGAAGCTTTCTTT
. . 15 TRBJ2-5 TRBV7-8 CASSLASTGQETQYF TGTGCCAGCAGCTTAGCGTCAACAGGGCAAGAGACCCAGTACTTC
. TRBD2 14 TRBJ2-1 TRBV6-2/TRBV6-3 CASSLSGGSNEQFF TGTGCCAGCAGTTTAAGCGGGGGGTCCAATGAGCAGTTCTTC
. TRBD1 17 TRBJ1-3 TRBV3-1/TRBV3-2 CASSQEGDRVFGNTIYF TGTGCCAGCAGCCAAGAGGGGGACAGAGTCTTTGGAAACACCATATATTTT
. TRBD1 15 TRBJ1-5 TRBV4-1 CASSQQGAQDQPQHF TGCGCCAGCAGCCAGCAGGGGGCGCAGGATCAGCCCCAGCATTTT
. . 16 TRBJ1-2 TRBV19 CASSFRSRVDIYGYTF TGTGCCAGTAGTTTCCGATCCAGGGTGGATATATATGGCTACACCTTC
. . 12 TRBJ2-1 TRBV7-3 CASSFSGNEQFF TGTGCCAGCAGCTTCTCCGGCAATGAGCAGTTCTTC
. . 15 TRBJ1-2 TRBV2 CASSPSTVGSYGYTF TGTGCCAGCAGCCCTTCCACTGTGGGGAGCTATGGCTACACCTTC
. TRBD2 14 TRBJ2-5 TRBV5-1 CASSFAGRAETQYF TGCGCCAGCAGCTTTGCAGGGAGGGCTGAGACCCAGTACTTC
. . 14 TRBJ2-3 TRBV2 CASKDSYGTDTQYF TGTGCCAGCAAAGATAGCTATGGCACAGATACGCAGTATTTT
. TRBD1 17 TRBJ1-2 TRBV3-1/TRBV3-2 CASSQRDRTHSNYGYTF TGTGCCAGCAGCCAACGGGACAGGACCCACTCTAACTATGGCTACACCTTC
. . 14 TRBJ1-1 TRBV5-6 CASSPRGRNTEAFF TGTGCCAGCAGCCCACGTGGAAGAAACACTGAAGCTTTCTTT
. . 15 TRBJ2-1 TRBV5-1 CASSVPGPGRNEQFF TGCGCCAGCAGCGTTCCGGGCCCAGGGAGGAATGAGCAGTTCTTC
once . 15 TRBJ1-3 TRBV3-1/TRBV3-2 CASSQSGQGGNTIYF TGTGCCAGCAGCCAATCGGGACAAGGTGGAAACACCATATATTTT
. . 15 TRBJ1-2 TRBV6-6 CASSYMSRGPGGYTF TGTGCCAGCAGTTACATGAGCCGGGGCCCGGGGGGCTACACCTTC
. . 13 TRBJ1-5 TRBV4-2 CASSQLADQPQHF TGTGCCAGCAGCCAGCTCGCGGATCAGCCCCAGCATTTT
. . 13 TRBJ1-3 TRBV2 CASNRQAGNTIYF TGTGCCAGCAATAGACAAGCTGGAAACACCATATATTTT
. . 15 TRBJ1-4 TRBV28 CASSSGGSTNEKLFF TGTGCCAGCAGCTCGGGAGGTTCAACTAATGAAAAACTGTTTTTT
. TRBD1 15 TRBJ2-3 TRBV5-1 CASSRITGGTDTQYF TGCGCCAGCAGCAGAATAACAGGGGGTACAGATACGCAGTATTTT
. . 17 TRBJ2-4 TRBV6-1 CASSEGHPSLGKNIQYF TGTGCCAGCAGTGAGGGACACCCCTCTCTAGGCAAAAACATTCAGTACTTC
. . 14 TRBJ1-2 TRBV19 CASTSRTGDYGYTF TGTGCCAGTACCAGCAGGACCGGAGACTATGGCTACACCTTC
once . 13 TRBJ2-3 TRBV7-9 CASSLDRTDTQYF TGTGCCAGCAGCTTAGACCGCACAGATACGCAGTATTTT
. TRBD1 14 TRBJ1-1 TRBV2 CASSGIRGSTEAFF TGTGCCAGCAGTGGGATCAGGGGGAGTACTGAAGCTTTCTTT
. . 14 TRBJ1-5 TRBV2 CASSELSTDQPQHF TGTGCCAGCAGTGAATTATCCACCGATCAGCCCCAGCATTTT
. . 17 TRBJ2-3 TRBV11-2 CASSYNRRLTVTDTQYF TGTGCCAGCAGCTATAACCGGAGGTTGACGGTAACAGATACGCAGTATTTT
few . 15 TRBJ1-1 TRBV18 CASSSKITRNTEAFF TGTGCCAGCTCCTCGAAGATAACACGTAACACTGAAGCTTTCTTT
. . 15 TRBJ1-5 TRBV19 CASKGGRGINQPQHF TGTGCCAGTAAAGGAGGGCGGGGGATCAATCAGCCCCAGCATTTT
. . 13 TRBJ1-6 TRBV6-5 CASSPLSYSPLHF TGTGCCAGCAGCCCCCTCTCTTATTCACCCCTCCACTTT
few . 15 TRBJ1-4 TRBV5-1 CASSSQTGAGEKLFF TGCGCCAGCAGCTCCCAGACGGGGGCAGGGGAAAAACTGTTTTTT